This TCR beta chain was recovered during a study of tumor-infiltrating lymphocytes in localized non-small cell lung cancer. Turning to the study itself: From each patient, both tumor and uninvolved lung, non-adjacent to tumor, were sampled.

A few counts support this clone. Antigen unknown. The germline gives CDR1 SGHRS, CDR2 YFSETQ. This CDR3 comprises 16 residues. Germline trimming cut 3 bases from V and 2 bases from J; bases unmatched to any gene: 8. General study points: Higher tumor T cell infiltration than in uninvolved lung was supported by TCRbeta sequencing.

Clones were sequenced by immunoSEQ multiplex PCR, and TCRdb holds only the in-frame ones, with some missing. The table has about 12,000 clones, approximately 84% seen once. The clonotype was recovered from a human donor with non-small cell lung cancer. Sequencing was carried out using lung tumor tissue. This chain connects TRBV5-1 to TRBJ2-7; 10 nucleotides match TRBD2. DNA for the CDR3: TGCGCCAGCAGCTCCTCCTTAGCGGGGGGCACCTACGAGCAGTACTTC. Its translation: CASSSSLAGGTYEQYF.